The 25 T cell receptor beta chains below all came from one sample that was sequenced in a study of blood T cell repertoires in COVID-19 (TCRdb year 2020). The library was built by means of the immunoSEQ multiplex PCR assay. TCRdb took over this immuneACCESS table, retaining in-frame rearrangements with V and J assigned. Such tables are incomplete; in checked studies, under half of the missing clones stem from an unresolved V gene, and the remainder is unexplained. Present in this sample are 80,000 to 100,000 clones, 90% of which were seen just once. 1.5% of the sample lies in the top ten. The sequenced sample consisted of peripheral blood. The receptors come from a human donor with active COVID-19. The donor label of this sample is uncertain.

The V and J genes are TRBV10-3 and TRBJ1-1, with D unresolved. V dropped 0 bases and J dropped 0 bases, with 8 bases sitting between them. Germline V gene data show CDR1 as ENHRY and CDR2 as SYGVKD. This CDR3 region has 15 residues. CDR3 residues: CAISESTGVNTEAFF. The DNA of the CDR3 is TGTGCCATCAGTGAGTCGACGGGTGTGAACACTGAAGCTTTCTTT.

The chain employs TRBV5-4 and TRBJ1-1; 7 bases align to TRBD1. Trimming removed 5 bases from V and 4 bases from J; junction bases left unmatched: 5. Germline CDR1 SGHNT, CDR2 YYREEE (reference sequence). This CDR3 comprises 13 residues. DNA of the CDR3: TGTGCCAGCAGACCACAGGGGCTCACTGAAGCTTTCTTT. Amino acid sequence: CASRPQGLTEAFF.

V usage is TRBV7-2 and J usage is TRBJ2-3, with D uncertain. In germline, CDR1 is SGHTA, CDR2 FQGNSA. Deletions cut 3 bases from V and 0 bases from J, with 7 bases between. The CDR3 spans 14 residues. The CDR3 sequence is CASSFLQSTDTQYF. CDR3 nucleotides: TGTGCCAGCAGCTTCCTACAGAGCACAGATACGCAGTATTTT.

The rearrangement links TRBV9 to TRBJ1-2; D call uncertain. V was trimmed by 0 bases and J by 5 bases, leaving 14 bases between them. This CDR3 contains 15 residues. In germline, CDR1 is SGDLS, CDR2 YYNGEE. CDR3 nucleotide sequence: TGTGCCAGCAGCGTAGGATCGCAGTTATCTTATGGCTACACCTTC. This sequence encodes CASSVGSQLSYGYTF.

This chain links TRBV5-6 with TRBJ1-2; TRBD1 is a possible D gene (5 bases). Trimming stripped 1 base from V and 7 bases from J, with 14 bases between. The CDR3 has 14 amino acids. Germline V gene sequence: CDR1 SGHDT, CDR2 YYEEEE. The CDR3: CASSLSGSRFGYTF. CDR3 sequence (DNA): TGTGCCAGCAGCTTGTCAGGGTCTAGATTTGGCTACACCTTC. The full variable domain, with the rest looked up from reference TRBV5-6 and TRBJ1-2, is DAGVTQSPTHLIKTRGQQVTLRCSPKSGHDTVSWYQQALGQGPQFIFQYYEEEERQRGNFPDRFSGHQFPNYSSELNVNALLLGDSALYLCASSLSGSRFGYTFGSGTRLTVV.

This chain uses TRBV3-1 (or the pseudogene TRBV3-2) with TRBJ2-1, with a tentative D call TRBD1 (5 bases). CDR1 is LGHDT and CDR2 is YNNKEL in the germline V gene (reference sequence). Trimming left V 2 bases short and J 15 bases short, with 11 bases between. The CDR3 is made up of 11 amino acids. CDR3 in amino acids: CASSQQVRVFF. CDR3 nucleotides: TGTGCCAGCAGCCAACAAGTCAGGGTGTTCTTC.

The chain uses TRBV7-2 and TRBJ2-1; 10 bases fit TRBD1. The CDR3 covers 15 residues. Germline trimming cut 0 bases from V and 7 bases from J; bases unmatched to any gene: 3. Germline CDR1 SGHTA, CDR2 FQGNSA. The CDR3 spells CASSLAGTGDNEQFF. CDR3 bases: TGTGCCAGCAGCTTAGCCGGGACAGGGGATAATGAGCAGTTCTTC.

The rearrangement uses TRBV19 and TRBJ1-2, with 8 bases lining up with TRBD1. The germline V gene encodes CDR1 LNHDA and CDR2 SQIVND (reference sequence). J lost 4 bases, V lost 7 bases, and 11 bases had no gene match. The CDR3 runs to 15 residues. The CDR3 DNA reads as TGTGCCAGTACTTCTACAGGGGGAAGACTCTATGGCTACACCTTC. Protein sequence: CASTSTGGRLYGYTF.

The genes are TRBV29-1 and TRBJ2-7; D ambiguous. Germline V gene lookup returns CDR1 SQVTM and CDR2 ANQGSEA. This CDR3 is built from 12 residues. V lost 1 base, J lost 3 bases, and 7 bases lay in between. CDR3 DNA sequence: TGCAGCGTTGAAGCGGTAGACTACGAGCAGTACTTC. Translation gives CSVEAVDYEQYF.

The genes are TRBV6-5 and TRBJ1-5; 9 bases agree with TRBD1. The CDR3 contains 15 residues. Germline CDR1 reads MNHEY; CDR2 reads SVGAGI. The J segment lost 6 bases and the V segment lost 8 bases, leaving 11 bases of the junction unmatched. Here the CDR3 reads CASSPGDRVSQPQHF. CDR3 coding DNA: TGTGCCAGCTCCCCAGGGGACAGGGTCAGTCAGCCCCAGCATTTT.

This clone showed up just once. The V and J genes are TRBV2 and TRBJ2-3; a possible D gene is TRBD2 (5 bases). The V and J ends lost 11 bases and 3 bases respectively, with 15 bases between them. Germline V gene lookup returns CDR1 SNHLY and CDR2 FYNNEI. The CDR3 extends over 13 amino acids. This chain's CDR3 is CAANRESTDTQYF. The CDR3 DNA is TGTGCCGCTAACCGGGAATCGACAGATACGCAGTATTTT.

The chain links TRBV2 to TRBJ2-2, with 11 positions matching TRBD2. This CDR3 has 17 amino acids. Germline values: CDR1 SNHLY, CDR2 FYNNEI. V gave up 2 bases and J gave up 5 bases; unmatched junction bases: 7. The CDR3 here is CASSERTLAGGTGELFF. The CDR3 DNA reads as TGTGCCAGCAGTGAAAGGACCCTAGCGGGGGGTACCGGGGAGCTGTTTTTT.

This clone showed up many times. The rearrangement uses TRBV6-1 and TRBJ1-5; 12 bases map to TRBD1. Germline trimming cut 2 bases from V and 6 bases from J; bases unmatched to any gene: 5. The CDR3 spans 16 residues. The germline gives CDR1 MNHNS, CDR2 SASEGT. The CDR3, as DNA: TGTGCCAGCAGTGAACCGGGACAGGGGGCTGGTCAGCCCCAGCATTTT. Protein sequence: CASSEPGQGAGQPQHF.

This chain connects TRBV2 to TRBJ2-7; D is perhaps TRBD2 (6 bases). Germline assignment: CDR1 SNHLY and CDR2 FYNNEI. V dropped 6 bases and J dropped 2 bases, with 17 bases sitting between them. The CDR3 loop spans 15 amino acids. In DNA form, the CDR3 reads TGTGCCAGCAGGGGGATAAGTGGGACTCCCTACGAGCAGTACTTC. It encodes CASRGISGTPYEQYF.

The rearrangement uses TRBV4-1 and TRBJ2-7; D may be TRBD2 (7 bases). The CDR3 spans 16 residues. Germline V gene lookup returns CDR1 MGHRA and CDR2 YSYEKL. The germline V and J ends were trimmed by 0 bases and 2 bases, with 14 bases remaining between them. CDR3 sequence (DNA): TGCGCCAGCAGCCAAGAGCACGGGGGGCCCGCCTACGAGCAGTACTTC. It is translated as CASSQEHGGPAYEQYF.

This clone occurred a few times. V and J are TRBV6-2 or TRBV6-3 and TRBJ2-7, with a tentative D call TRBD1 (6 bases). V lost 5 bases, J lost 6 bases, and 17 bases lay in between. The CDR3 runs to 14 residues. Germline V lookup: CDR1 MNHEY, CDR2 SVGEGT. The DNA for the CDR3 is TGTGCCAGCAGTCGTCCACAGGGTATCCGCGAGCAGTACTTC. It encodes CASSRPQGIREQYF.

J is TRBJ1-2 and V is TRBV6-4; tentative D call: TRBD1 (5 bases). Germline loops: CDR1 MRHNA, CDR2 SNTAGT. Between the trimmed V and J ends, which lost 2 bases and 7 bases, there was a span of 5 bases. This CDR3 comprises 11 residues. CDR3 loop: CASSDRGGYTF. CDR3 DNA sequence: TGTGCCAGCAGTGACAGGGGTGGCTACACCTTC.

The rearrangement uses TRBV5-4 and TRBJ1-3; D gene uncertain. Germline V gives CDR1 SGHNT, CDR2 YYREEE (reference sequence). Deletions cut 0 bases from V and 9 bases from J, with 10 bases between. This CDR3 is 13 amino acids long. CDR3 nucleotide sequence: TGTGCCAGCAGCTTGGAAGAAGGGAGCACCATATATTTT. Its protein product is CASSLEEGSTIYF.

The chain joins TRBV27 to TRBJ2-5; 12 bases are shared with TRBD2. V was pared by 5 bases and J by 5 bases, with 0 bases of the junction left unmatched. This CDR3 spans 13 amino acids. Germline CDR1 MNHEY, CDR2 SMNVEV (reference sequence). CDR3 sequence: CASSGTSGETQYF. CDR3 sequence (DNA): TGTGCCAGCAGTGGGACTAGCGGGGAGACCCAGTACTTC.

This rearrangement joins TRBV7-2 to TRBJ1-2, with TRBD1 as a possible D gene (6 bases). V was cut by 7 bases and J by 8 bases, with 26 bases left in between. Germline V gene sequence: CDR1 SGHTA, CDR2 FQGNSA. The CDR3 totals 16 residues. CDR3 residues: CASTFSRRGAVEGYTF. CDR3 in DNA: TGTGCCAGCACCTTCTCCCGGCGGGGGGCGGTGGAAGGCTACACCTTC.

The CDR3 region has the DNA TGTGCCAGCAGCCAGGGACAGACTAACACAGATACGCAGTATTTT. Protein product: CASSQGQTNTDTQYF. The V and J genes are TRBV7-3 and TRBJ2-3; 7 nucleotides align to TRBD1. The CDR3 extends over 15 amino acids. The germline gives CDR1 SGHTA, CDR2 FQGTGA. The V and J ends lost 5 bases and 2 bases, in that order; junction bases with no gene match: 7.

The chain carries TRBV9 and TRBJ2-7; 13 bases fit TRBD2. Losses at the gene ends were 4 bases for V and 7 bases for J; bases not matched to a gene: 5. This CDR3 is 14 amino acids long. Germline V gene sequence: CDR1 SGDLS, CDR2 YYNGEE. The CDR3, as DNA: TGTGCCAGCAGCAGACTAGCGGGGGGTAGTGAGCAGTACTTC. It yields the protein CASSRLAGGSEQYF.

This clone was recorded only once. The chain combines TRBV19 with TRBJ2-1; 15 bases agree with TRBD2. Germline V CDR1 and CDR2: LNHDA, SQIVND (reference sequence). This CDR3 region has 16 residues. J lost 4 bases, V lost 5 bases, and 3 bases had no gene match. The CDR3 region has the DNA TGTGCCAGTAGTGGACTAGCGGGGGGGCGGTACAATGAGCAGTTCTTC. Protein sequence: CASSGLAGGRYNEQFF.

The chain carries TRBV5-5 and TRBJ1-2, with 8 positions matching TRBD1. This CDR3 comprises 15 residues. The J segment lost 4 bases and the V segment lost 4 bases, leaving 9 bases of the junction unmatched. Germline V lookup: CDR1 SGHKS, CDR2 YYEKEE (reference sequence). CDR3 in amino acids: CASSPGQGGFYGYTF. Written as DNA, the CDR3 is TGTGCCAGCAGCCCAGGACAGGGCGGTTTCTATGGCTACACCTTC. The full variable domain, with the rest looked up from reference TRBV5-5 and TRBJ1-2, is DAGVTQSPTHLIKTRGQQVTLRCSPISGHKSVSWYQQVLGQGPQFIFQYYEKEERGRGNFPDRFSARQFPNYSSELNVNALLLGDSALYLCASSPGQGGFYGYTFGSGTRLTVV.

The rearrangement links TRBV3-1 (or the pseudogene TRBV3-2) to TRBJ1-2, with TRBD1 matching over 10 bases. This CDR3 is built from 15 residues. The V gene's germline CDR1 is LGHDT and CDR2 YNNKEL (reference sequence). Germline trimming cut 4 bases from V and 6 bases from J; bases unmatched to any gene: 8. CDR3 in amino acids: CASSPDRGPRNGYTF. CDR3 bases: TGTGCCAGCAGCCCTGACAGGGGGCCTAGGAATGGCTACACCTTC.